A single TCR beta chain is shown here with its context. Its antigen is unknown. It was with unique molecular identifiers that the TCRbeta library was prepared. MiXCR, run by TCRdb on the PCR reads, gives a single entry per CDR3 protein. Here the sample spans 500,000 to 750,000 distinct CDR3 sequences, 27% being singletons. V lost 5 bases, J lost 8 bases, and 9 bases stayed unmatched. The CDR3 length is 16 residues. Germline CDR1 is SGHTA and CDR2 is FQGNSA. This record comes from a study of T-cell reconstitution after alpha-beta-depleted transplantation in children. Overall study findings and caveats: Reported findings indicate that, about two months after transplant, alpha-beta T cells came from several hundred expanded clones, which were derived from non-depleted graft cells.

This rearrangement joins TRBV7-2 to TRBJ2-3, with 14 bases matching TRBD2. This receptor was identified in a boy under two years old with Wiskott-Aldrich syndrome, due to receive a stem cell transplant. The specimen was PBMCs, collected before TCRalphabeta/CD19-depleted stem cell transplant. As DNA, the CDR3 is TGTGCCAGCAGCCGAGGACTAGCGGGAGGTCTGGGTACGCAGTATTTT. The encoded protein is CASSRGLAGGLGTQYF.